This T cell receptor (beta chain) was captured by sequencing in a study of regulatory T cells in long-lasting Graves disease. According to the study, TCR beta libraries were built with iRepertoire HTBI primers and CDR3-region Arm-PCR. TCRdb reprocessed the multiplex PCR reads via MiXCR and lists one record per CDR3 protein. The sample records 500,000 or so distinct CDR3 sequences, around 15% being singletons. Indicated time point: newly diagnosed GD, antithyroid drugs for less than 3 months. The TCR library was made from RNA extracted from PBMCs. An endocrinology department in Xi'an, China, supplied the patients. Study-wide results and limits: Owing to a sample size that was small, accuracy may have been reduced.

This clonotype has just a few counts. Its antigen is still unknown. Germline CDR1 DFQATT, CDR2 SNEGSKA (reference sequence). This CDR3 has 14 amino acids. V shed 4 bases and J 2 bases; nucleotides not matched to a gene: 4. This sample also appeared in a second study, on T cells in Graves' hyperthyroidism and ophthalmopathy. As that study records: Blood held most thyroid clonotypes expanded above 0.001 frequency.

This sequence originates from a woman aged 45-59 years with Graves disease. Material: peripheral blood mononuclear cells (PBMCs), obtained at new diagnosis, from a patient treated with antithyroid drugs. J is TRBJ2-5 and V is TRBV20-1; 10 bases match TRBD2. In DNA, the CDR3 is TGCAGTGCTACTCAGGGACTAGCGCAAGAGACCCAGTACTTC. This translates into CSATQGLAQETQYF.